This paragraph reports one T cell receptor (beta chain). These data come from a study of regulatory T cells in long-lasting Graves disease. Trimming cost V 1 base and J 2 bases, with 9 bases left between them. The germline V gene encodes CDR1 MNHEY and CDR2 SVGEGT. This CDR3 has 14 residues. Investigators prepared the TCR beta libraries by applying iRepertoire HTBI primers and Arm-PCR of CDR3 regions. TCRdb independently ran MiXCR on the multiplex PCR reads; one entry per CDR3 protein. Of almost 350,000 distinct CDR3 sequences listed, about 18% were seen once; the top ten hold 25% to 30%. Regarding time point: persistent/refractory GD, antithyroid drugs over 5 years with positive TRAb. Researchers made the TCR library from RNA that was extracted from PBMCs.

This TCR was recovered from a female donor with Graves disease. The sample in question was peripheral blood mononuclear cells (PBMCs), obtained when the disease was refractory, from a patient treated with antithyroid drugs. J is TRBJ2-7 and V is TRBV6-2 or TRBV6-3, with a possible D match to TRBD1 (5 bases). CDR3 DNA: TGTGCCAGCAGTTACTACTCAGGGCCCTACGAGCAGTACTTC. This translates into CASSYYSGPYEQYF.